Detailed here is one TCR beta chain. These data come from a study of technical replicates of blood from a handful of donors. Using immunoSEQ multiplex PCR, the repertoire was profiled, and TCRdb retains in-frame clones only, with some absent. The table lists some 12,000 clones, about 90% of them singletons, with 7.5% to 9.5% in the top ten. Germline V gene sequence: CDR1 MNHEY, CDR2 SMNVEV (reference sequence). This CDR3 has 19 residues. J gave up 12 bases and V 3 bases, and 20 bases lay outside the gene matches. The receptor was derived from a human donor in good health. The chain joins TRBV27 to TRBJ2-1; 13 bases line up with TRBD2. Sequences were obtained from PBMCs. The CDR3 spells CASSLRWTSGSNEVWGQFF. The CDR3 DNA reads TGTGCCAGCAGTTTGCGGTGGACTAGCGGGAGTAACGAGGTCTGGGGGCAGTTCTTC.